Given below is one T cell receptor beta chain in context. There is no known antigen for this receptor. Base quality data are lacking; no much larger clone is found one base away. These data are taken from a study of blood T cell repertoires in COVID-19 (dated by TCRdb to about 2020). With regard to the full study: The collaborator samples originated in the United States, Italy and Spain and spanned the acute and convalescent phases of COVID-19. The material from the prospective study consisted of cDNA or gDNA derived from T cells, B-cell-depleted T cells, or PBMCs. The repertoires were released in a freely available public database meant as a resource for research on the immune response to SARS-CoV-2. Nearly every sample came with metadata listing a de-identified subject ID, COVID-19 status, age in years and sex. Samples were obtained from the ongoing ImmuneRACE study (first 160 participants) and from about 1,300 subjects provided by 6 global collaborators. The dataset comprised deeply sampled blood TCRbeta repertoires from subjects exposed to, actively infected with, or recovered from COVID-19. Where available, HLA class I and class II types were obtained from metadata supplied by the sample provider rather than from assay-based typing.

TCRbeta CDR3 regions were amplified from genomic DNA by means of the immunoSEQ Assay, a bias-controlled multiplex PCR. Regarding the original processing steps: Within the assay, amplification of reference gene primers was used to estimate how many nucleated cells each sample contained. To quantify the absolute abundance of each unique TCRbeta CDR3 rearrangement, sequence reads were collapsed and filtered. For each sample, productive Simpson clonality was calculated by taking the square root of Simpson's diversity index across productive rearrangements. Not all clones reach the TCRdb copy of this immuneACCESS table, which keeps in-frame sequences only. Checked studies attribute under half of the gap to unresolved V genes and leave the rest unexplained. Clone size and V and J calls were adopted from that table, with D and trimming inferred from the DNA. In all, the sample holds about 54,000 clones, and about four fifths of those were seen once. The ten largest clones represent over 4.5% of the sample.

Whole blood was collected in K2EDTA tubes by collaborating institutions according to the institutions' own protocols. For TCRbeta analysis, collaborator samples were shipped as frozen whole blood, as isolated PBMCs, or as DNA extracted from either sample type. The V end loses 1 base and the J end loses 16 bases, and a stretch of 11 bases separates them. Including cysteine and phenylalanine, the CDR3 has 11 amino acids. Only the CDR3 region is kept as DNA, spanning 33 bases read in frame from base 1. Sequences SEHNR (CDR1) and FQNEAQ (CDR2) are obtained from the germline V gene (reference sequence). What the research found in general, with its limitations: Clinical and demographic metadata were provided uncurated, with the amount varying by source and participant.

This chain is built from TRBV7-9 and TRBJ2-1, with the D gene call left open. Sequenced material: peripheral blood. The clonotype was recovered from a woman in her sixties with acute or convalescent COVID-19. The CDR3 sequence is CASSLVGLEFF. The bases are TGTGCCAGCAGCTTAGTTGGGCTGGAATTCTTC.